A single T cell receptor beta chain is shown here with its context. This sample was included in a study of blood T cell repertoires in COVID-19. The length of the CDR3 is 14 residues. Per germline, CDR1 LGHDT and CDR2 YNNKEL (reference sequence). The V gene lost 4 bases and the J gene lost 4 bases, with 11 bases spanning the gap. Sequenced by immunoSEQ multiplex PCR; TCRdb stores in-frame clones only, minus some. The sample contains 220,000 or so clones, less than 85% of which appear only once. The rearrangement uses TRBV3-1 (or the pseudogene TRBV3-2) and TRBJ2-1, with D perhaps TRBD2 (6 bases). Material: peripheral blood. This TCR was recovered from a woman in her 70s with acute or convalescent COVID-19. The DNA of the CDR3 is TGTGCCAGCAGCCCTACGGGGGTTTACAATGAGCAGTTCTTC. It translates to CASSPTGVYNEQFF.